This T cell receptor (beta chain) was captured by sequencing in a study of CXCR3-negative and CXCR3-positive naive CD8 T cells. Findings and limits, study-wide: Fresh PBMCs were used in most assays, and CXCR3 expression partially decreased after cryopreservation. Similar TRBV-TRBJ usage characterized naive CXCR3-negative and CXCR3-positive cells; memory cells differed. CXCR3-positive naive cells carried more hydrophobic TRB CDR3s than CXCR3-negative naive cells did.

As regards this clonotype: Its antigen is not known.

Through 5' RACE with UMI labels, the TRB cDNA libraries were prepared. TCRdb re-called the 5' RACE reads; one entry per CDR3 protein, DNA not given. The sample includes approximately 83,000 distinct CDR3 sequences. Germline assignment: CDR1 SGHNT and CDR2 YENEEA. The CDR3 runs 17 residues. Naive CD8+ T cells showed CD45RO-CCR7+CD27+CD95-. This sequence was found in a human donor in good health. Some clones in this sample may be carry-over from other donors' samples. Sequenced sample: naive CXCR3- CD8+ T cells from blood. Indicated subset: CD45RO-CCR7+CD27+CD95- naive CD8+ T cells lacking CXCR3 (TNR3-). The genes are TRBV11-3 and TRBJ2-7; TCRdb proposes TRBD1, but this gene call is untestable without DNA. CDR3 in amino acids: CASSPRQGMGSSYEQYF.